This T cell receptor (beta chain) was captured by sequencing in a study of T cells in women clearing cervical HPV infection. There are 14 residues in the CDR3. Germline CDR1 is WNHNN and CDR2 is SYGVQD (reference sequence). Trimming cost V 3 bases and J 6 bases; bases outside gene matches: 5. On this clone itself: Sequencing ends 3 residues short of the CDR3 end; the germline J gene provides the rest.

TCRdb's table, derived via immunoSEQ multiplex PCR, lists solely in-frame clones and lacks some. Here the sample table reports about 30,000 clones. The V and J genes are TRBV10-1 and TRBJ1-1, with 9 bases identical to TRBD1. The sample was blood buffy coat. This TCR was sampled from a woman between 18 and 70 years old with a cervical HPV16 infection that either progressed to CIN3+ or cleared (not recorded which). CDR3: CASSEDRGSPEAFF. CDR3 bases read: TGCGCCAGCAGTGAAGACAGGGGGAGCCCTGAA.